This paragraph covers one TCR beta chain sequence. Its antigen is undetermined. This sample is drawn from a study of Ad26.COV2.S vaccination and SARS-CoV-2 variants. Study-level information: A COV1001 Ad26.COV2.S trial-arm participant provided the sample.

The assay was immunoSEQ multiplex PCR, and TCRdb's table has in-frame clones only and misses some. Counted here are roughly 350,000 clones, approximately 90% occurring once; the ten biggest clones make up just under 5%. The CDR3 contains 15 residues. V gave up 0 bases and J gave up 2 bases, with 11 bases separating them. Germline CDR1 is SGDLS and CDR2 is YYNGEE. Study-level results: Post-vaccination breadth of spike-specific CD8+ and CD4+ T cell responses was reportedly substantial. From the TCR breadth and depth analyses, total T cell responses may have been underestimated.

Documented treatment: over 15 received Ad26.COV2.S at low or high dose, single or two shots; roughly five received placebo; per-sample allocation not given. The investigators took samples on day 63 after the first vaccine or placebo injection. The V and J genes are TRBV9 and TRBJ2-5, with TRBD2 as a possible D gene (5 bases). The origin of this receptor is a person between 18 and 65 years old who received the Ad26.COV2.S COVID-19 vaccine or a placebo. The sample in question was peripheral blood, obtained in a trial of Ad26.COV2.S vaccine versus placebo. In nucleotides, the CDR3 is TGTGCCAGCAGCGTAGGAGTCGGGGTACAAGAGACCCAGTACTTC. As protein: CASSVGVGVQETQYF.